The clone carrying this T cell receptor (beta chain) came up many times. Its antigen is still unknown. Regarding time point: newly diagnosed GD, antithyroid drugs for less than 3 months. PBMC RNA was the source of the TCR library. The data stem from a study of regulatory T cells in long-lasting Graves disease. Study results and limitations: Persistent patients had a count of shared public clonotypes (more than 2,500) that exceeded that of new patients (966).

The CDR3 runs to 10 residues. The junction had 1 base not matched to a gene; V was cut back by 2 bases and J by 14 bases. Germline V lookup: CDR1 GTSNPN, CDR2 SVGIG (reference sequence). CDR3 regions were amplified by Arm-PCR using iRepertoire HTBI primers to build TCR beta libraries. TCRdb re-analysed the multiplex PCR reads in MiXCR, keeping a single row per CDR3 protein. The sample lists 440,000 or so distinct CDR3 sequences, about 16% occurring once. These data are also associated with another study on T cells in Graves' hyperthyroidism and ophthalmopathy.

This sequence was found in a woman aged 25-40 years with Graves disease. This chain uses TRBV30 with TRBJ2-3, with TRBD2 identical over 10 bases. Sequenced here: peripheral blood mononuclear cells (PBMCs), sampled at new diagnosis, from a patient treated with antithyroid drugs. The CDR3 sequence is CAWSSGRVYF. The CDR3 DNA follows: TGTGCCTGGAGTAGCGGGAGGGTGTATTTT.